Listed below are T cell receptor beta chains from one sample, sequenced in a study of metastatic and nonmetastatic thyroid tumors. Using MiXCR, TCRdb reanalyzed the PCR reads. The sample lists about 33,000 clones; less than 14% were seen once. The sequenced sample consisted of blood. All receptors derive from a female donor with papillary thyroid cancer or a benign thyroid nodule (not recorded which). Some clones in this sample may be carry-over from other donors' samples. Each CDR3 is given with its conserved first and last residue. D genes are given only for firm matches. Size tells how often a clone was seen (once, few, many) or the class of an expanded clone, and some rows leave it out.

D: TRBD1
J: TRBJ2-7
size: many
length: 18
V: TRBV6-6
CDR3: CASSYSSAGGVSSYEQYF
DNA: TGTGCCAGCAGTTACTCTAGTGCAGGGGGAGTAAGCTCCTACGAGCAGTACTTC

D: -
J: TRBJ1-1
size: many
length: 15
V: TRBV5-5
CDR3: CASTLTGHLNTEAFF
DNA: TGTGCCAGCACCCTCACGGGACACCTGAACACTGAAGCTTTCTTT

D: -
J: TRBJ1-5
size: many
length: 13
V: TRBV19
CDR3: CASSSPDTRPQHF
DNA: TGTGCCAGTAGTTCCCCCGACACAAGGCCCCAGCATTTT

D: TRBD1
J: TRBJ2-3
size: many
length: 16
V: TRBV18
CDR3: CASSPRTGVGTDTQYF
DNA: TGTGCCAGCTCACCAAGGACAGGGGTTGGCACAGATACGCAGTATTTT

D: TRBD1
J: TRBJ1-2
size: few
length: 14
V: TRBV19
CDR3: CASSPRDRGYGYTF
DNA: TGTGCCAGTAGTCCCCGGGACAGGGGATATGGCTACACCTTC

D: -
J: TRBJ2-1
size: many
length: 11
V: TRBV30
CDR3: CAWGASYEQFF
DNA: TGTGCCTGGGGAGCTAGCTATGAGCAGTTCTTC

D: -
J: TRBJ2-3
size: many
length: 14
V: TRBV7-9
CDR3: CASSLASHTDTQYF
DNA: TGTGCCAGCAGCTTAGCGAGTCACACAGATACGCAGTATTTT

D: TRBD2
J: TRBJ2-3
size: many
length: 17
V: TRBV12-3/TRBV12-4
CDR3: CASSPQAGSGDTDTQYF
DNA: TGTGCCAGCAGTCCCCAAGCGGGTAGCGGGGACACAGATACGCAGTATTTT

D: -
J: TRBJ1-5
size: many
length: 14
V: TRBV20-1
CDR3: CSAAQTYSNQPQHF
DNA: TGCAGTGCTGCGCAAACATATAGCAATCAGCCCCAGCATTTT

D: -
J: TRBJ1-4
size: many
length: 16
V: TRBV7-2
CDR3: CASSLVPRNKEEKLFF
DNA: TGTGCCAGCAGCTTAGTTCCACGGAACAAGGAAGAAAAACTGTTTTTT

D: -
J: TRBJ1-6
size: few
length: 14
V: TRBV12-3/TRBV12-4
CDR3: CASSFPEKNSPLHF
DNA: TGTGCCAGCAGTTTCCCAGAAAAGAATTCACCCCTCCACTTT

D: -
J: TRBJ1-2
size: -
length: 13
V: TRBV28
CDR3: CASTSNIVYGYTF
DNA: TGTGCCAGCACCTCAAACATTGTATATGGCTACACTTTC

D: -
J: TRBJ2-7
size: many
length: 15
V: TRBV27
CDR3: CASSLIRSASYEQYF
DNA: TGTGCCAGCAGTTTAATCAGGTCCGCCTCCTACGAGCAGTACTTC

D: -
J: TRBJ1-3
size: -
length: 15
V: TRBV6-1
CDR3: CASSEGRGAGNTIYF
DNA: TGTGCCAGCAGTGAAGGCCGAGGGGCTGGAAACACCATATATTTT

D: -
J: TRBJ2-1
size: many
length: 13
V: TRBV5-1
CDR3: CASKQSGDNEQFF
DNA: TGCGCCAGCAAACAGTCGGGTGACAATGAGCAGTTCTTC

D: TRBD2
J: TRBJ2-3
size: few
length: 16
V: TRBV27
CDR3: CASSLMGLAGGDTQYF
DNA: TGTGCCAGCAGTCTCATGGGACTAGCGGGGGGAGATACGCAGTATTTT

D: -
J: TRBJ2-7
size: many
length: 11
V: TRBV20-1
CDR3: CSATGTHEQYF
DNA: TGCAGTGCAACCGGGACCCACGAGCAGTACTTC

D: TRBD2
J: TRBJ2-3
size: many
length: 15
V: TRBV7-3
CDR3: CASSLAGVITDTQYF
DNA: TGTGCCAGCAGTTTAGCGGGAGTGATAACAGATACGCAGTATTTT

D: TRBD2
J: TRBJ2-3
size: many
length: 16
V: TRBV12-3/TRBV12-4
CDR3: CASSLMREGPTDTQYF
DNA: TGTGCCAGCAGTTTGATGCGGGAGGGCCCCACAGATACGCAGTATTTT

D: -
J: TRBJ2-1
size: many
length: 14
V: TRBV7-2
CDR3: CASSLPRGYNEQFF
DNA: TGTGCCAGCAGCTTACCCCGGGGCTACAATGAGCAGTTCTTC

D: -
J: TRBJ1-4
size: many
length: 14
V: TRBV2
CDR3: CASRGSATNEKLFF
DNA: TGTGCCAGCAGAGGGAGTGCAACTAATGAAAAACTGTTTTTT

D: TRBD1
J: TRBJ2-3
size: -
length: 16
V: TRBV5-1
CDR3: CASSLRTGGARDTQYF
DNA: TGCGCCAGCAGCTTGAGGACAGGGGGCGCGCGAGATACGCAGTATTTT

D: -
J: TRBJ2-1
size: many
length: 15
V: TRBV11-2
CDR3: CASSLVGTPYYEQFF
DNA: TGTGCCAGCAGCTTAGTTGGGACTCCCTACTATGAGCAGTTCTTC

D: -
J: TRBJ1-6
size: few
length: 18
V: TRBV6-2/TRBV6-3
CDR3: CASSYSARRSSYNSPLHF
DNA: TGTGCCAGCAGTTACTCGGCCCGCCGGAGCTCCTATAATTCACCCCTCCACTTT

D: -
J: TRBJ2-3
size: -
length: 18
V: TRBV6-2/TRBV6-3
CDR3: CARSYSFDPASHADTQYF
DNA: TGTGCCAGGAGTTACTCGTTTGATCCAGCATCCCATGCAGATACGCAGTATTTT

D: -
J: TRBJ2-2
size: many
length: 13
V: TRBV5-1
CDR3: CASSRTLTGELFF
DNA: TGCGCCAGCAGCCGGACACTCACCGGGGAGCTGTTTTTT

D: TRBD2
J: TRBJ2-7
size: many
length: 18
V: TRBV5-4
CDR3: CASSLAGLAGGPRDEQYF
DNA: TGTGCCAGCAGCTTGGCTGGACTAGCGGGAGGGCCACGGGACGAGCAGTACTTC

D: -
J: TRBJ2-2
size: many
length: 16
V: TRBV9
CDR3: CASSVGPSGNTGELFF
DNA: TGTGCCAGCAGCGTTGGCCCTTCCGGGAACACCGGGGAGCTGTTTTTT

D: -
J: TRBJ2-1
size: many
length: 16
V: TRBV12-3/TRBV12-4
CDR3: CASSFPLARTHNEQFF
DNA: TGTGCCAGCAGTTTCCCACTAGCTCGGACCCACAATGAGCAGTTCTTC

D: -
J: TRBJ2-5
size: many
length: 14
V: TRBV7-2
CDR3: CASSPPGLAGTQYF
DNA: TGTGCCAGCAGCCCCCCTGGGCTAGCAGGGACCCAGTACTTC

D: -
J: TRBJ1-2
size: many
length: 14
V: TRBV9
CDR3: CASSDPAESTGYTF
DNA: TGTGCCAGCAGCGATCCGGCGGAGTCAACCGGCTACACCTTC

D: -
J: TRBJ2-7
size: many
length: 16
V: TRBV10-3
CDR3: CAISDTDSDSPYEQYF
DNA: TGTGCCATCAGTGACACTGACAGCGACTCACCCTACGAGCAGTACTTC

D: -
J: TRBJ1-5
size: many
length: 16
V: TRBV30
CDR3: CAWSNDILGGNQPQHF
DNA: TGTGCCTGGAGTAACGACATCCTCGGAGGGAATCAGCCCCAGCATTTT

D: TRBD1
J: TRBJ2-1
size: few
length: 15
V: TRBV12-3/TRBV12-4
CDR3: CASSSGTGIGNEQFF
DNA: TGTGCCAGCAGTTCCGGGACAGGGATTGGGAATGAGCAGTTCTTC

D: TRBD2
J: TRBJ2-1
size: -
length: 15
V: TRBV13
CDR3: CASRRGGALLNEQFF
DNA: TGTGCCAGCAGGCGCGGGGGGGCCCTCCTTAATGAGCAGTTCTTC

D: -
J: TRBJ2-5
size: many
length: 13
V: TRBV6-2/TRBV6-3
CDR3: CASSLTPQETQYF
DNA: TGTGCCAGCAGTCTTACGCCACAAGAGACCCAGTACTTC

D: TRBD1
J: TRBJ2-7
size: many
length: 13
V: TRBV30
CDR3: CAWSRDRSYEQYF
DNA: TGTGCCTGGTCCCGGGACAGGTCCTACGAGCAGTACTTC

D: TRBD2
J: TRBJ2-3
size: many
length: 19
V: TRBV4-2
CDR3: CASSPRRGGLAGYTDTQYF
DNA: TGTGCCAGCAGCCCCCGCCGCGGAGGACTAGCGGGGTACACAGATACGCAGTATTTT

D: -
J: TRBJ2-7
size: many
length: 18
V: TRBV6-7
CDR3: CASSYSSGGAQSSYEQYF
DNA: TGTGCCAGCAGTTACTCGTCAGGCGGAGCCCAGTCCTCCTACGAGCAGTACTTC

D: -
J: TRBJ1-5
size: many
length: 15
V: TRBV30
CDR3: CAWSDRGAYNQPQHF
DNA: TGTGCCTGGAGTGACCGAGGAGCCTACAATCAGCCCCAGCATTTT

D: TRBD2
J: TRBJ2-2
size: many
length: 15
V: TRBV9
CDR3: CASSPGLANTGELFF
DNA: TGTGCCAGCAGTCCCGGACTAGCCAACACCGGGGAGCTGTTTTTT

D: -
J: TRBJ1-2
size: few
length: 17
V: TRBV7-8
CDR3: CASSSQPGPTSNYGYTF
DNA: TGTGCCAGCAGCTCCCAACCGGGACCTACGTCTAACTATGGCTACACCTTC

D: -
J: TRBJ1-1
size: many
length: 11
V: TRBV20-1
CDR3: CSAQGPGEAFF
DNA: TGCAGTGCCCAAGGCCCGGGTGAAGCTTTCTTT

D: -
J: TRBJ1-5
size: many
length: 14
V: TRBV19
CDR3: CASSILGENQPQHF
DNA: TGTGCCAGTAGTATACTGGGAGAAAATCAGCCCCAGCATTTT

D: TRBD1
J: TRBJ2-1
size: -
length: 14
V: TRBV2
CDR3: CASGSAQGFGEQFF
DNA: TGTGCCAGCGGCAGTGCACAGGGGTTCGGAGAGCAGTTCTTC

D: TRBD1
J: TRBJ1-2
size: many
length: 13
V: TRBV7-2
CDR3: CASSLDRAYGYTF
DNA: TGTGCCAGCAGCTTGGACAGGGCGTATGGCTACACCTTC

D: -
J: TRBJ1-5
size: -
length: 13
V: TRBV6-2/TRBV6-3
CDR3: CASSYQGRQPQHF
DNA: TGTGCCAGCAGTTACCAAGGGCGTCAGCCCCAACATTTT

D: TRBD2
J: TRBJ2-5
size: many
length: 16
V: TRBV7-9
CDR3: CASSSRTSGHQETQYF
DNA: TGTGCCAGCAGTTCCCGGACTAGCGGTCACCAAGAGACCCAGTACTTC

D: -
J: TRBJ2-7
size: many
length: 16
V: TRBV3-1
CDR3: CASSQDPGSPSDEQYF
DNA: TGTGCCAGCAGCCAAGACCCCGGGAGTCCCTCCGACGAGCAGTACTTC

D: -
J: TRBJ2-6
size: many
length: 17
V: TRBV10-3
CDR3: CAISPPPLGAGANVLTF
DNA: TGTGCCATCAGTCCTCCCCCGTTGGGAGCTGGGGCCAACGTCCTGACTTTC

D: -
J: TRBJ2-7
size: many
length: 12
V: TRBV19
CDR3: CASGEDLGEQYF
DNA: TGTGCCAGTGGGGAGGATCTCGGCGAGCAGTACTTC

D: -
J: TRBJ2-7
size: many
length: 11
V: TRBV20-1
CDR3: CSADLAYEQYF
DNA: TGCAGTGCCGATCTAGCGTACGAGCAGTACTTC

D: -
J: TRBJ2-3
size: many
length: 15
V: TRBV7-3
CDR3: CASSLGGGVADTQYF
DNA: TGTGCCAGCAGCTTAGGGGGCGGAGTCGCAGATACGCAGTATTTT